The TCR beta chain under discussion was sequenced for a study of cytomegalovirus exposure and HLA in healthy donors. PCR primers comprised 60 Vbeta and 13 Jbeta primers. Some clones are missing from TCRdb's copy, which holds only in-frame ones; the method was immunoSEQ multiplex PCR. This table has about 120,000 clones, approximately 76% appearing once. This clone was recorded once. Its target is not known. Study-wide results and caveats: Apart from CMV serostatus, no immune exposure information was available. Cytomegalovirus-associated TCR beta chains were listed, numbering some 150.

Trimming stripped 1 base from V and 2 bases from J, with 6 bases between. From germline, CDR1 is SGHNT and CDR2 YYREEE (reference sequence). This CDR3 region has 14 residues. The clonotype comes from a man in his fifties or sixties in good health and CMV-seropositive. The chain uses TRBV5-4 and TRBJ2-2; D remains ambiguous. The sample consisted of PBMCs. The CDR3 region has the DNA TGTGCCAGCAGCTTGTGGGCAAACACCGGGGAGCTGTTTTTT. Translation: CASSLWANTGELFF.